This is a list of T cell receptor beta chains from one sample in a study of T-cell reconstitution after alpha-beta-depleted transplantation in children. In TCRdb, the PCR reads were re-called with MiXCR into one record per CDR3 protein. The sample consists of about 230,000 distinct CDR3 sequences, approximately 9.7% of them appearing once. Sequences were derived from PBMCs from the stem cell graft donor, sampled from the stem cell graft. The receptors originated from a human donor who donated a stem cell graft to a child with SCID. Both conserved end residues are part of each CDR3. D genes are given only for firm matches. Clone size, where shown, is once, few, many, or a class for clones that have expanded.

j_gene,d_gene,v_gene,abundance,CDR3nt,CDR3aa
TRBJ2-7,TRBD2,TRBV10-3,many,TGTGCCATCCGGACTAGCGGGGACGGCGAGCAGTACTTC,CAIRTSGDGEQYF
TRBJ1-1,.,TRBV7-3,few,TGTGCCAGCAGCTTAACGGAGGCGAACACTGAAGCTTTCTTT,CASSLTEANTEAFF
TRBJ1-2,.,TRBV20-1,many,TGCAGTGCTAGAAGACAGGCAACCTATGGCTACACCTTC,CSARRQATYGYTF
TRBJ2-7,TRBD2,TRBV18,.,TGTGCCAGCTCACTTGGCGGGGGTGGCATCCTCGAGCAGTACTTC,CASSLGGGGILEQYF
TRBJ2-3,.,TRBV2,.,TGTGCCAGCAGTGCCGGGCTTTTGTTAAATACGCAGTATTTT,CASSAGLLLNTQYF
TRBJ1-4,TRBD1,TRBV7-2,few,TGTGCCAGCAGCTTAAACAGGGGTAATGAAAAACTGTTTTTT,CASSLNRGNEKLFF
TRBJ2-1,.,TRBV20-1,many,TGCAGTGCTAGGACCCGCATTTCGACCTACAATGAGCAGTTCTTC,CSARTRISTYNEQFF
TRBJ2-7,.,TRBV20-1,many,TGCAGTGCTATCCGGGACGGATCCCATGAGTACGAGCAGTACTTC,CSAIRDGSHEYEQYF
TRBJ1-5,.,TRBV6-5,many,TGTGCCAGCAGGGTGGGGGGGGCGAGGAATCAGCCCCAGCATTTT,CASRVGGARNQPQHF
TRBJ1-2,.,TRBV20-1,.,TGCAGTGCTAGAGTCGAGCCTCGGACGGCCGGAGGCTACACCTTC,CSARVEPRTAGGYTF
TRBJ2-3,TRBD2,TRBV20-1,many,TGCAGTGCCCTGGGCGGGAGAAGGGATACGCAGTATTTT,CSALGGRRDTQYF
TRBJ1-2,.,TRBV12-3/TRBV12-4,many,TGTGCCAGCAGCCCAAACCCCCACGACTATGGCTACACCTTC,CASSPNPHDYGYTF
TRBJ1-3,.,TRBV7-9,few,TGTGCCAGCAGCTTAGGAGTTGGCCTCTCTGGAAACACCATATATTTT,CASSLGVGLSGNTIYF
TRBJ2-5,TRBD2,TRBV29-1,many,TGCAGCGTTGAGGGGGGGGACGTCCAAGAGACCCAGTACTTC,CSVEGGDVQETQYF
TRBJ1-1,.,TRBV2,.,TGTGCCAGCAGTGTAACAGGGCTCGTGAACACTGAAGCTTTCTTT,CASSVTGLVNTEAFF
TRBJ1-2,.,TRBV20-1,many,TGCAGTGGAAGAGGTGGTGGGACGGTCTATGGCTACACCTTC,CSGRGGGTVYGYTF
TRBJ1-1,.,TRBV20-1,.,TGCAGTGCTAGATCTAGGGCTTCGGCTGAAGCTTTCTTT,CSARSRASAEAFF
TRBJ2-7,.,TRBV29-1,few,TGCAGCGTTGTTACGGTTTCCGGGCTCCTCGGGGAGCAGTACTTC,CSVVTVSGLLGEQYF
TRBJ1-5,TRBD1,TRBV23-1,many,TGCGCCAGCAGCCCCTTCCCGGGACAGGGTGATAGCAATCAGCCCCAGCATTTT,CASSPFPGQGDSNQPQHF
TRBJ2-1,.,TRBV20-1,many,TGCAGTGTCCAGGCTAGGTACAATGAGCAGTTCTTC,CSVQARYNEQFF
TRBJ2-3,TRBD1,TRBV5-1,many,TGCGCCAGCAGCTTGTCGAGATTTACAGGGGAAGCAGATACGCAGTATTTT,CASSLSRFTGEADTQYF
TRBJ1-1,.,TRBV10-3,many,TGTGCCATCGGGAGGGTCGAGGACACTGAAGCTTTCTTT,CAIGRVEDTEAFF
TRBJ1-1,.,TRBV5-1,.,TGCGCCAGCCAAAAGGACGGGCCAGAAGCTTTCTTT,CASQKDGPEAFF
TRBJ2-7,.,TRBV12-3/TRBV12-4,many,TGTGCCAGCAGCGCAGAGCTAACGTGGGAAAGCTCCTACGAGCAGTACTTC,CASSAELTWESSYEQYF
TRBJ2-2,.,TRBV7-3,many,TGTGCCAGCAGCCCCCAGGGGAATGGCACCGGGGAGCTGTTTTTT,CASSPQGNGTGELFF
TRBJ1-6,.,TRBV3-1,many,TGTGCCAGCAGCCACATCGGGTCACCCCTCCACTTT,CASSHIGSPLHF
TRBJ2-7,.,TRBV3-1,many,TGTGCCAGCAGCCAAGGGCGGTTCGTCTCCTACGAGCAGTACTTC,CASSQGRFVSYEQYF
TRBJ1-1,.,TRBV9,many,TGTGCCAGCAGCGTAGCGGGGAGTCCACCGCTTTATGGGGACACTGAAGCTTTCTTT,CASSVAGSPPLYGDTEAFF
TRBJ2-1,TRBD1,TRBV20-1,many,TGCAGTGCTAGGGGTTACAGGGGGACCTACAATGAGCAGTTCTTC,CSARGYRGTYNEQFF
TRBJ1-1,.,TRBV12-3/TRBV12-4,.,TGTGCCAGCCGGAAGAGTAAAACGACTGAAGCTTTCTTT,CASRKSKTTEAFF
TRBJ2-5,TRBD1,TRBV2,many,TGTGCCAGCGGGGACAGGGTCCAAGAGACCCAGTACTTC,CASGDRVQETQYF
TRBJ1-1,.,TRBV7-4,many,TGTGCCAGCAGACCATTATCCGGGACACCCCGGGACACCGGCGGGGTGCGGAACACTGAAGCTTTCTTT,CASRPLSGTPRDTGGVRNTEAFF
TRBJ2-1,TRBD2,TRBV5-1,many,TGCGCCAGCAGAAGGACTAGCGGGGGGGCCGGTTACAATGAGCAGTTCTTC,CASRRTSGGAGYNEQFF
TRBJ1-2,.,TRBV2,few,TGTGCCAGCAGTGGAGAACCTCCGCTGGCCACCTTC,CASSGEPPLATF
TRBJ2-1,TRBD2,TRBV5-5,few,TGTGCCAGCAGCTCCCGCGGGGCGGGGGGCTCCTACAATGAGCAGTTCTTC,CASSSRGAGGSYNEQFF
TRBJ2-2,.,TRBV5-5,many,TGTGCCAGCAGCTTTAAGCCCGGGGAGCTGTTTTTT,CASSFKPGELFF
TRBJ1-6,.,TRBV27,many,TGTGCCAGCAAGTTAGACACAGGGCCGAACCCAAGCTCCTATAATTCACCCCTCCACTTT,CASKLDTGPNPSSYNSPLHF
TRBJ2-1,TRBD2,TRBV5-1,many,TGCGCCAGCAGCCTGGGACTAGCGGGGGGATTGAGCTCCTACAATGAGCAGTTCTTC,CASSLGLAGGLSSYNEQFF
TRBJ1-3,.,TRBV5-1,many,TGCGCCAGCAGCGGAGGCGGGGGCTCTCGCTCTGGAAACACCATATATTTT,CASSGGGGSRSGNTIYF
TRBJ2-3,TRBD2,TRBV5-1,many,TGCGCCAGCAGCCGTACTAGCGGGGGGGCCCCAGATACGCAGTATTTT,CASSRTSGGAPDTQYF
TRBJ1-5,TRBD1,TRBV5-1,few,TGCGCCAGCAGCTTGGGAGGACAGGGGGCTGCTCAGCCCCAGCATTTT,CASSLGGQGAAQPQHF
TRBJ2-2,.,TRBV6-5,many,TGTGCCAGCATGCGCACCGGGGAGCTGTTTTTT,CASMRTGELFF
TRBJ2-4,TRBD1,TRBV5-1,many,TGCGCCAGCAGCCAGGACAGGGTTCTGTACTTC,CASSQDRVLYF
TRBJ2-1,TRBD2,TRBV20-1,many,TGCAGTGCTAGGTGGACTAGCGGGGTACCTGAGCAGTTCTTC,CSARWTSGVPEQFF
TRBJ1-6,.,TRBV12-3/TRBV12-4,many,TGTGCCAGCAGTCTAAAGACAGGCATGCCCCTCCACTTT,CASSLKTGMPLHF
TRBJ2-1,TRBD2,TRBV12-3/TRBV12-4,many,TGTGCCAGCAGTTTGGGACTAGCGGGTGTGAATGAGCAGTTCTTC,CASSLGLAGVNEQFF
TRBJ2-6,.,TRBV6-6,many,TGTGCCAGCAGCTTAGGTGGGGCCAACGTCCTGACTTTC,CASSLGGANVLTF
TRBJ1-6,TRBD1,TRBV2,many,TGTGCCAGCAGATCAGGGGGTCGCGAACCCCTCCACTTT,CASRSGGREPLHF
TRBJ1-5,TRBD1,TRBV27,few,TGTGCCACCCGGGGGACAGGGGGCTTTCAGCCCCAGCATTTT,CATRGTGGFQPQHF
TRBJ1-1,TRBD1,TRBV7-8,many,TGTGCCAGCAGCCCCGGACAGGGAGCATTCACTGAAGCTTTCTTT,CASSPGQGAFTEAFF
TRBJ2-3,.,TRBV5-1,many,TGCGCCAGCAGCTGGGGTCCAGGGTTCACAGATACGCAGTATTTT,CASSWGPGFTDTQYF
TRBJ2-7,.,TRBV20-1,many,TGCAGTGCTAGAGATTCGCGGTCGGCTTCGGGGGAGCAGTACTTC,CSARDSRSASGEQYF
TRBJ2-7,.,TRBV5-6,many,TGTGCCAGCAGCTGGGGTGGCTACGAGCAGTACTTC,CASSWGGYEQYF
TRBJ2-2,.,TRBV7-8,many,TGTGCCAGCAGCTTAAGTTCATGGGAGCTGTTTTTT,CASSLSSWELFF
TRBJ2-6,TRBD1,TRBV6-2/TRBV6-3,many,TGTGCCAGCAGTTCCCTTCCCGGGACAGGGGGAATCTCTGGGGCCAACGTCCTGACTTTC,CASSSLPGTGGISGANVLTF
TRBJ2-1,.,TRBV9,many,TGTGCCAGCAGCGTAAGCGTTGTCGATGAGCAGTTCTTC,CASSVSVVDEQFF
TRBJ1-1,.,TRBV3-1,many,TGTGCCAGCAGCCAAAGTTCCACTGAAGCTTTCTTT,CASSQSSTEAFF